This TCR beta chain was captured in a study of T cell responses to AZD1222 COVID-19 vaccine. Study-wide results and caveats: Among vaccine-associated CD4 TCRs, coverage spanned spike, with dominance at 160-218 and 743-854. White British people made up most donors, females outnumbered males, and clonal diversity was possibly underestimated. When two AZD1222 doses had been given, Spike-specific TCR breadth and depth rose. Sampling that yielded the repertoires occurred only after the peak T cell response.

Some clones are missing from TCRdb's copy, which holds only in-frame ones; the method was immunoSEQ multiplex PCR. The sample records about 55,000 clones, roughly 85% being singletons. As regards this clone: Its matching antigen is unknown.

This receptor was taken from an adult in good health. Material: peripheral blood, obtained on day 0 of AZD1222 vaccination.

This CDR3 is CASSQDGKNIQYF. The DNA for the CDR3 is TGTGCCAGCAGCCAAGACGGCAAAAACATTCAGTACTTC. This chain joins TRBV14 and TRBJ2-4; D unclear. Germline lookup yields CDR1 SGHDN and CDR2 FVKESK. Trimming left V 0 bases short and J 3 bases short, with 3 bases between. The CDR3 spans 13 residues.